These T cell receptor beta chains were read from a single sample in a study of breast tumors, draining lymph nodes, adjacent tissues. TCRdb re-called the multiplex PCR reads through MiXCR, storing one row per CDR3 protein. The sample includes over 200,000 distinct CDR3 sequences, under 40% of them seen just once. The material sequenced was axillary lymph node tissue. These receptor sequences come from a female donor with breast cancer. Some clones in this sample may be carry-over from other donors' samples. CDR3s include the opening cysteine and the closing phenylalanine or tryptophan. Fields, in order: V gene, J gene, CDR3 protein.

TRBV10-1	TRBJ2-7	CASSESVAAEQYF
TRBV2	TRBJ2-7	CASRGDFYEQYF
TRBV6-1	TRBJ1-2	CASSERGREARGYTF
TRBV7-9	TRBJ1-2	CASSSTENYGYTF
TRBV6-6	TRBJ1-5	CASSRQEGQPQHF
TRBV7-3	TRBJ2-1	CASSPQGDAYNEQFF
TRBV30	TRBJ2-7	CACNPGDSSYEQYF
TRBV19	TRBJ1-2	CASFSPPVANYGYTF
TRBV27	TRBJ2-3	CASSLGSGDLVDTQYF
TRBV20-1	TRBJ2-7	CGARDNRGYSNEQHF
TRBV6-2/TRBV6-3	TRBJ2-5	CASSPLGGKTQYF
TRBV7-9	TRBJ2-1	CASSLSGSEQFF
TRBV5-1	TRBJ1-5	CASSRDGDNQPQHF
TRBV20-1	TRBJ2-1	CSVMAGGVDERFF
TRBV20-1	TRBJ1-2	CSASEQGLMAYTF
TRBV7-9	TRBJ2-7	CASSADRIEQYF
TRBV5-6	TRBJ1-3	CASSPQGAAGNTIYF
TRBV25-1	TRBJ1-6	CASLGGAKNSPLHF
TRBV20-1	TRBJ2-3	CSARDRGGGAYNEQYF
TRBV19	TRBJ2-1	CASNPSGGPYNEQFF
TRBV19	TRBJ1-3	CASSIEGTRSGNTIYF
TRBV11-2	TRBJ2-1	CASSLGTSATNEQFF
TRBV28	TRBJ1-6	CASRPQGRESPLHF
TRBV10-2	TRBJ1-2	CASSERQGIHGYTF
TRBV19	TRBJ2-3	CASSISDTQYF
TRBV28	TRBJ2-7	CASSLRGRAGEQYF
TRBV20-1	TRBJ1-1	CSARQDMNTEAFF
TRBV2	TRBJ1-4	CASRGQGSNEKLFF
TRBV20-1	TRBJ2-5	CSINPGTGDETQYF
TRBV20-1	TRBJ2-5	CSARDVYRAQETQYF
TRBV9	TRBJ1-3	CASSVSGGSPGGNTIYF
TRBV25-1	TRBJ2-3	CASSTHIPGLAGGTEDTQYF
TRBV19	TRBJ2-3	CASSSPGTGVNEQYF
TRBV12-3/TRBV12-4	TRBJ2-5	CASSQSGETQYF
TRBV6-2/TRBV6-3	TRBJ2-6	CASSYHPQTGANVLTF
TRBV19	TRBJ1-4	CASSTFTKLFF
TRBV7-3	TRBJ2-3	CASSQIRGDTQYF
TRBV2	TRBJ2-7	CASSEERWSALPYEQYF
TRBV15	TRBJ2-2	CATSRATGRGTGELFF
TRBV7-6	TRBJ2-7	CASSLVGGRGPYEQYF
TRBV12-3/TRBV12-4	TRBJ2-3	CASSFSAGDDTQYF
TRBV10-2	TRBJ2-3	CASSVKGPDTQYF
TRBV6-1	TRBJ1-4	CASSDRQGVKLFF
TRBV2	TRBJ1-4	CASRVGLGSVLREKLFF
TRBV20-1	TRBJ1-6	CSARRAANSPLHF
TRBV9	TRBJ2-3	CASSAGQGNEQYF
TRBV10-3	TRBJ2-3	CAISARQGRTGSGTDAQYF
TRBV13	TRBJ2-5	CAGSLRRTQYF
TRBV2	TRBJ2-7	CATLSSFYICSARPPIGYEQYF